The source of this T cell receptor beta chain is a study of T-cell memory formation after mild COVID-19. Study conclusions and caveats: Nothing confirmed that second-wave clones peaking on day 37 were specific for SARS-CoV-2. Pre-infection memory carried some responding clones, suggesting that cross-reactive memory joined. Clones that contracted clustered mainly in CM and EM if CD4+ and in EMRA if CD8+.

This CDR3 region has 15 residues. V dropped 6 bases and J dropped 3; count of bases not matched to a gene: 10. One entry per CDR3 protein results from TCRdb running MiXCR on the 5' RACE reads. The sample has about 200,000 distinct CDR3 sequences, over 9.5% seen once. In its sample, this clonotype was seen many times. Its target is not known. The sample was PBMCs or a T cell subset sorted from them (not recorded which). This chain uses TRBV12-3 or TRBV12-4 with TRBJ2-5, with TRBD1 matching 7 bases. The source of this sequence is a man younger than 35 who had mild COVID-19 (a few samples of this study predate the infection). Cell type and time point are not known. The CDR3 region has the DNA TGTGCCAGCAGCCTACGGGGACAGTCCAAAGAGACCCAGTACTTC. Its protein is CASSLRGQSKETQYF.